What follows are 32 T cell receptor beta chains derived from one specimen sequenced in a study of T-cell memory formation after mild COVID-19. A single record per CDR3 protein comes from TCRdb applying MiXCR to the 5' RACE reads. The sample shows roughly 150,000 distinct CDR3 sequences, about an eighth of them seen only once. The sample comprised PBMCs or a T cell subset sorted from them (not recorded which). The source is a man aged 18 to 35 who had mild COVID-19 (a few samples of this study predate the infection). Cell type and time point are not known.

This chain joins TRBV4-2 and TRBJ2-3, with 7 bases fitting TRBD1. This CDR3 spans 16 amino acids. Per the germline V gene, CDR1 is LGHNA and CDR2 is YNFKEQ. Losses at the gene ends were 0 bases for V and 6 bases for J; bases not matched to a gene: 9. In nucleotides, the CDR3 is TGTGCCAGCAGCCAAGACGCCAGGGGGTCTCGGGATACGCAGTATTTT. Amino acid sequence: CASSQDARGSRDTQYF.

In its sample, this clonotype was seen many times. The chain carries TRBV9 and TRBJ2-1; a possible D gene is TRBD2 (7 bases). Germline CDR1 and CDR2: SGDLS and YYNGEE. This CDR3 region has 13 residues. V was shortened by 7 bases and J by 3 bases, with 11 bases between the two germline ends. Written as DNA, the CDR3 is TGTGCCAGCGGGGGGGCAGTCTACAATGAGCAGTTCTTC. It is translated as CASGGAVYNEQFF.

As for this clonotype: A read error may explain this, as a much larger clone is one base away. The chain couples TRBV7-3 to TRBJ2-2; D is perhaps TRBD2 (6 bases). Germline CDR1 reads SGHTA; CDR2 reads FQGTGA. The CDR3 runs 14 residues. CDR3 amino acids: CASSPGGNTGELYF. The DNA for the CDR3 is TGTGCCAGCAGCCCCGGGGGAAACACCGGGGAGCTGTATTTT.

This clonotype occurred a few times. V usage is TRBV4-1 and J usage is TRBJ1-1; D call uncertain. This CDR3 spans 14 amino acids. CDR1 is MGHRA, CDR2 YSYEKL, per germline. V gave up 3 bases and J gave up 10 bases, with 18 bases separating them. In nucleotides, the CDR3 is TGCGCCAGCAGCCATGCTGGGCGGTCGGGTGGAGCTTTCTTT. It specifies CASSHAGRSGGAFF.

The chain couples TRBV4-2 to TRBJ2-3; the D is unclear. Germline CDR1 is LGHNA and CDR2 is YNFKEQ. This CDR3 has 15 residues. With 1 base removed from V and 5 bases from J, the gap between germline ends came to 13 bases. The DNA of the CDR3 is TGTGCCAGCAGCCAAGGTAGGGCCTGGAGAGATACGCAGTATTTT. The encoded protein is CASSQGRAWRDTQYF.

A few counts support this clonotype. CDR3 in amino acids: CSARVRGNTEAFF. CDR3 in DNA: TGCAGTGCTAGAGTGCGCGGGAACACTGAAGCTTTCTTT. V is TRBV20-1 and J is TRBJ1-1; D not certain. Trimming removed 1 base at V and 1 base at J, with 7 bases between. The CDR3 runs 13 residues. From germline, CDR1 is DFQATT and CDR2 SNEGSKA (reference sequence).

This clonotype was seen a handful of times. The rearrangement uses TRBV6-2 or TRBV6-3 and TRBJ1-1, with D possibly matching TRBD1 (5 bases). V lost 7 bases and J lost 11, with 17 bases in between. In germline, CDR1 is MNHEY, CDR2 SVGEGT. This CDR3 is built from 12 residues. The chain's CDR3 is CASTATETEAFF. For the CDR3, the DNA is TGTGCCAGCACCGCGACAGAAACAGAGGCTTTCTTT.

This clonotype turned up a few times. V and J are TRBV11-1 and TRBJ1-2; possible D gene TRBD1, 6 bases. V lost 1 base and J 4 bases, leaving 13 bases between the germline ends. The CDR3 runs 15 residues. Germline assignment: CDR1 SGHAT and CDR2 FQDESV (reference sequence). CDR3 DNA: TGTGCCAGCAGCTTAGAGCCAGGGGCCCCCTATGGCTACACCTTC. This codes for CASSLEPGAPYGYTF.

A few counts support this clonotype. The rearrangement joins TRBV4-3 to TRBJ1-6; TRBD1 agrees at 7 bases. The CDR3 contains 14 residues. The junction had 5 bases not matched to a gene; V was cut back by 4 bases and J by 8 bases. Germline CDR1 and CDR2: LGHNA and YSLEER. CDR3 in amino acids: CASSRGQGDSPLHF. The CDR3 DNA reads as TGCGCCAGCAGCCGAGGGCAGGGGGATTCACCCCTCCACTTT.

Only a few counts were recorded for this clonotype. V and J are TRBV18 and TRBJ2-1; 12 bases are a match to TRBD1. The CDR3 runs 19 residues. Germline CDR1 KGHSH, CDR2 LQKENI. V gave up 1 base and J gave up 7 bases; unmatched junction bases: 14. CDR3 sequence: CASSPRVPGQGARDNEQFF. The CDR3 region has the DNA TGTGCCAGCTCACCACGAGTCCCGGGACAGGGGGCGCGGGATAATGAGCAGTTCTTC.

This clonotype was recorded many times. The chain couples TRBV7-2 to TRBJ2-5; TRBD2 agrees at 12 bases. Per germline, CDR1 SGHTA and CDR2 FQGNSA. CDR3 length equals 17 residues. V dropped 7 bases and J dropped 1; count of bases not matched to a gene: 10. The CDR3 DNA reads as TGTGCCAGCACCTCGGGACTAGCGGGCGGGACCCAAGAGACCCAGTACTTC. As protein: CASTSGLAGGTQETQYF.

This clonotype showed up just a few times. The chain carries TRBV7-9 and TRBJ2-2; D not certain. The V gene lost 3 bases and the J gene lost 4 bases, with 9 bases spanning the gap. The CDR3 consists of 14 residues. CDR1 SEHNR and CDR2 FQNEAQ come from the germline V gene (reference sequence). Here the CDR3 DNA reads TGTGCCAGCAGCTTGGTTTCGAGCACCGGGGAGCTGTTTTTT. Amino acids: CASSLVSSTGELFF.

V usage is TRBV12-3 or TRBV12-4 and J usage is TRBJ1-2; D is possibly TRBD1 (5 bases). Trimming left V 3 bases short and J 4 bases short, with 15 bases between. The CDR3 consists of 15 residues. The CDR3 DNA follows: TGTGCCAGCAGTTTGCAGGGCCGAACTTTCTATGGCTACACCTTC. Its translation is CASSLQGRTFYGYTF.

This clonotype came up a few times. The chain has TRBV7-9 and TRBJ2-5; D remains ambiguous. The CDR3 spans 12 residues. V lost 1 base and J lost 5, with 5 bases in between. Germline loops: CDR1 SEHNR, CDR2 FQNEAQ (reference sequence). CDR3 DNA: TGTGCCAGCAGCTTAGGTGTGGAGACCCAGTACTTC. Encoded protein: CASSLGVETQYF. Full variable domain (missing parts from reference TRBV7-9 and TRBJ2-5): DTGVSQNPRHKITKRGQNVTFRCDPISEHNRLYWYRQTLGQGPEFLTYFQNEAQLEKSRLLSDRFSAERPKGSFSTLEIQRTEQGDSAMYLCASSLGVETQYFGPGTRLLVL.

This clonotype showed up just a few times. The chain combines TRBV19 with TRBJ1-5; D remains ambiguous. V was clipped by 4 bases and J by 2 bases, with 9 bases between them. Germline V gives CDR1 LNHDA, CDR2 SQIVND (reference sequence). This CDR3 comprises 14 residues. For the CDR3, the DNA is TGTGCCAGTAGTACACGGCGTGGCAATCAGCCCCAGCATTTT. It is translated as CASSTRRGNQPQHF.

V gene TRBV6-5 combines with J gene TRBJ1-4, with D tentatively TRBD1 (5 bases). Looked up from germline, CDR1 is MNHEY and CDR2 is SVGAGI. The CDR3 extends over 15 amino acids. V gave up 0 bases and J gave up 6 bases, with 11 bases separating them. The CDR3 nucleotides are TGTGCCAGCAGTTACTCGGGGGGTCAGGATGAAAAACTGTTTTTT. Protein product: CASSYSGGQDEKLFF.

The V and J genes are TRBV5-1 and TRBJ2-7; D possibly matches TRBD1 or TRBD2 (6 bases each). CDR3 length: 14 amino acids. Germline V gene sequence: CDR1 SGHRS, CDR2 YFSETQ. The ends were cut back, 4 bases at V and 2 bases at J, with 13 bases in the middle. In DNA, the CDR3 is TGCGCCAGCAGCCCCGGGGGCGCGACCTACGAGCAGTACTTC. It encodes CASSPGGATYEQYF.

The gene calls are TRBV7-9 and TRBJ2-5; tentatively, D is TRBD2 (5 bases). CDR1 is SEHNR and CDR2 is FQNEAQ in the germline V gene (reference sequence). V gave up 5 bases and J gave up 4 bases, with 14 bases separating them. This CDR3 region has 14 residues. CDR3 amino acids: CASSVGLARETQYF. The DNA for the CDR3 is TGTGCCAGCAGCGTCGGGCTAGCCCGAGAGACCCAGTACTTC.

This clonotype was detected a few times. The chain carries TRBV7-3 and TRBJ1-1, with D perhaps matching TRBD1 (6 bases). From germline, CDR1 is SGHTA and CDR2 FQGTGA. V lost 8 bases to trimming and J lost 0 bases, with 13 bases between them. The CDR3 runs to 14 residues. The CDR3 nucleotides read TGTGCCAGCGTTTCAGGGGCCGTGAACACTGAAGCTTTCTTT. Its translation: CASVSGAVNTEAFF. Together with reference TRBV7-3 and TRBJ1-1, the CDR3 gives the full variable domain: GAGVSQTPSNKVTEKGKYVELRCDPISGHTALYWYRQSLGQGPEFLIYFQGTGAADDSGLPNDRFFAVRPEGSVSTLKIQRTERGDSAVYLCASVSGAVNTEAFFGQGTRLTVV.

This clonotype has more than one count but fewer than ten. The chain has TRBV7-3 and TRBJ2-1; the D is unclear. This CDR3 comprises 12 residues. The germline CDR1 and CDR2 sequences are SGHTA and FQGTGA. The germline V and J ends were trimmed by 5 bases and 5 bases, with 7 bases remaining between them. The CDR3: CASSLSDNEQFF. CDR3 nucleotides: TGTGCCAGCAGCCTTTCAGACAATGAGCAGTTCTTC.

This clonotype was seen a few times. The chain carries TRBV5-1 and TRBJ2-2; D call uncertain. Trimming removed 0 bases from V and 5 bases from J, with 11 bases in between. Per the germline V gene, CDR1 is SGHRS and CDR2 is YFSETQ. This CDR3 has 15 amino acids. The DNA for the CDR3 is TGCGCCAGCAGCTTGGAAGGACGTTGGACCGGGGAGCTGTTTTTT. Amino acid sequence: CASSLEGRWTGELFF.

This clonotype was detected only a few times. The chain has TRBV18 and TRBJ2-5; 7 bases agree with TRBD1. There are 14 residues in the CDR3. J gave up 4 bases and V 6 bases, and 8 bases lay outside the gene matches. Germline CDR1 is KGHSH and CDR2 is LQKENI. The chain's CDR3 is CASSFRQGGETQYF. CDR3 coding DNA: TGTGCCAGCTCGTTCAGACAGGGTGGAGAGACCCAGTACTTC.

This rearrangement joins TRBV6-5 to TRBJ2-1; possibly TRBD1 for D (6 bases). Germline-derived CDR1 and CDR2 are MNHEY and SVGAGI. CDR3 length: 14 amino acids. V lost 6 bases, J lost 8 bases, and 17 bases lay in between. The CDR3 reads CASSHGTLLYEQFF. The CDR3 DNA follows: TGTGCCAGCAGCCACGGGACACTCTTATATGAGCAGTTCTTC.

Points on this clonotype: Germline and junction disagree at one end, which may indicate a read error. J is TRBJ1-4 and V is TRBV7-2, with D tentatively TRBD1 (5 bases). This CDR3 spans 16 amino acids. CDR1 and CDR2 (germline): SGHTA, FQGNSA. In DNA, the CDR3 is TGTGCCAGCAGATTAGTAGGGGCCAGGGCCTTCGAAAAACTGTTTTTT. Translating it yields CASRLVGARAFEKLFF.

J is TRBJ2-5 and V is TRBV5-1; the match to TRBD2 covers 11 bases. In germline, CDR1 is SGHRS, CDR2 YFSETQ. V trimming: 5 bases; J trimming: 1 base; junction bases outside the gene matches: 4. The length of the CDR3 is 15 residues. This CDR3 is CASRLAGASQETQYF. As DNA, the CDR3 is TGCGCCAGCAGACTAGCGGGGGCCTCCCAAGAGACCCAGTACTTC.

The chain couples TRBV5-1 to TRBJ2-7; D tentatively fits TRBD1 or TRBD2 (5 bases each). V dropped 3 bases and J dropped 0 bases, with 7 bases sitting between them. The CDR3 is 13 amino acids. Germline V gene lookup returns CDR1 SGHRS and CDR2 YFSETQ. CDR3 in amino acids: CASSSGRSYEQYF. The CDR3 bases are TGCGCCAGCAGCTCGGGACGCTCCTACGAGCAGTACTTC.

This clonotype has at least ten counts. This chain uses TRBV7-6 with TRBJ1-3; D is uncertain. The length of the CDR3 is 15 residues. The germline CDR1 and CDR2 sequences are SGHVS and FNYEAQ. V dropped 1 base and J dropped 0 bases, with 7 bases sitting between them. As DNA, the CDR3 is TGTGCCAGCAGCTTAGGTCCGAGCTCTGGAAACACCATATATTTT. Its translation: CASSLGPSSGNTIYF.

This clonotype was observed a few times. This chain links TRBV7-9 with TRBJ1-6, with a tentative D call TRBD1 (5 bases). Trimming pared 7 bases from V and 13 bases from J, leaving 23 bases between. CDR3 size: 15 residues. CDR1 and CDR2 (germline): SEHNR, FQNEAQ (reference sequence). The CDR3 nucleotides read TGTGCCAGCACCAATAGCCGGGACTCCCCGTTGCCCCTCCACTTT. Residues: CASTNSRDSPLPLHF.

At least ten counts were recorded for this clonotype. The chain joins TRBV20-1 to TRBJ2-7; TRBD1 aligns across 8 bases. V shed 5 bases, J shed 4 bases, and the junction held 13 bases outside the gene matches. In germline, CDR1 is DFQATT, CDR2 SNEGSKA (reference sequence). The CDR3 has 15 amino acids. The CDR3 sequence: CSAEWGSGGAYEQYV. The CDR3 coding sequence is TGCAGTGCTGAATGGGGTTCAGGGGGCGCTTACGAGCAGTACGTC.

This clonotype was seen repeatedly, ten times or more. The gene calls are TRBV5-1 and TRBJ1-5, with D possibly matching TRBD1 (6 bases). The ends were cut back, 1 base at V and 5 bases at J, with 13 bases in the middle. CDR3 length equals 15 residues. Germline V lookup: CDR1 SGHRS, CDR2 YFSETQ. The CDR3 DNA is TGCGCCAGCAGCTTGTCTCCAGGGGACTATCAGCCCCAGCATTTT. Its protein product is CASSLSPGDYQPQHF. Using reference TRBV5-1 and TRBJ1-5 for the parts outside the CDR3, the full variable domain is KAGVTQTPRYLIKTRGQQVTLSCSPISGHRSVSWYQQTPGQGLQFLFEYFSETQRNKGNFPGRFSGRQFSNSRSEMNVSTLELGDSALYLCASSLSPGDYQPQHFGDGTRLSIL.

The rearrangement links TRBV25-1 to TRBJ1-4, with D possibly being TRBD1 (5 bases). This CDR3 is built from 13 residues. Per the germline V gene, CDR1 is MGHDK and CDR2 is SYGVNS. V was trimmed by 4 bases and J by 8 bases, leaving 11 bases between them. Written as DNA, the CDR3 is TGTGCCAGCAGTGGGGGGACGAGGGAAAAACTGTTTTTT. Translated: CASSGGTREKLFF.

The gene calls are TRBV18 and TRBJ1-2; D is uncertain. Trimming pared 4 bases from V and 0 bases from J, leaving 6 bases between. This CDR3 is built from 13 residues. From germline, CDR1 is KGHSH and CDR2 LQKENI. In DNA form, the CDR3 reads TGTGCCAGCTCACAGGAAGCTAACTATGGCTACACCTTC. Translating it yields CASSQEANYGYTF. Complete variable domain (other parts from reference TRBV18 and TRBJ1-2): NAGVMQNPRHLVRRRGQEARLRCSPMKGHSHVYWYRQLPEEGLKFMVYLQKENIIDESGMPKERFSAEFPKEGPSILRIQQVVRGDSAAYFCASSQEANYGYTFGSGTRLTVV.